Sequencing of this T cell receptor (beta chain) was carried out in a study of T cells in Graves' hyperthyroidism and ophthalmopathy. The overall study: Staff took peripheral blood when the initial diagnosis was made, before any treatment began. Findings and limits, study-wide: Within blood appeared most thyroid clonotypes that had expanded above 0.001.

This clonotype was found many times. Its antigen is unidentified. No ophthalmopathy progression within 18 months constituted stable Graves' hyperthyroidism. Patients aged 18 to 65 had newly diagnosed hyperthyroidism that had lasted under 2 months. RNA transcripts were the template for amplifying TCR beta CDR3 regions. Initially, a first-round RT-PCR of the TCR CDR3 employed the HTBI primer set. From the multiplex PCR reads, TCRdb called clonotypes with MiXCR, one entry per CDR3 protein. The table lists under 250,000 distinct CDR3 sequences, roughly a sixth of them singletons. This receptor was taken from a man aged 45-60 years with Graves' hyperthyroidism. The material sequenced was blood.

CDR3: CASSLADRATYEQYF. In DNA, the CDR3 is TGCGCCAGCAGCTTGGCCGACAGGGCCACCTACGAGCAGTACTTC. The chain couples TRBV5-1 to TRBJ2-7; TRBD1 matches at 7 bases. The germline V gene has CDR1 SGHRS and CDR2 YFSETQ. V dropped 0 bases and J dropped 2; count of bases not matched to a gene: 5. CDR3 size: 15 residues.